Given below is one TCR beta chain in context. After extraction with the RNeasy kit, about 0.5 to 1 ug of the RNA was reverse transcribed using random hexamers. TCRdb re-derived calls from the immunoSEQ multiplex PCR reads in MiXCR, one entry per CDR3 protein. The table records about 250,000 distinct CDR3 sequences, around 95% of them present only once. The CDR3 extends over 15 amino acids. Germline CDR1 and CDR2: LNHNV and YYDKDF (reference sequence). Trimming left V 5 bases short and J 4 bases short, with 17 bases between. This sample was taken from a study of CD8 T cells in Susac syndrome. The multiple sclerosis controls comprised treatment-naive patients whose relapsing-remitting disease was stable or active.

V is TRBV15 and J is TRBJ1-2; maybe TRBD1 (5 bases). This sequence originates from a human donor with multiple sclerosis. Specimen: CD4+ T cells from PBMCs. The CDR3: CATSGRGARLYGYTF. DNA for the CDR3: TGTGCCACCAGCGGGAGGGGCGCGAGACTCTATGGCTACACCTTC.